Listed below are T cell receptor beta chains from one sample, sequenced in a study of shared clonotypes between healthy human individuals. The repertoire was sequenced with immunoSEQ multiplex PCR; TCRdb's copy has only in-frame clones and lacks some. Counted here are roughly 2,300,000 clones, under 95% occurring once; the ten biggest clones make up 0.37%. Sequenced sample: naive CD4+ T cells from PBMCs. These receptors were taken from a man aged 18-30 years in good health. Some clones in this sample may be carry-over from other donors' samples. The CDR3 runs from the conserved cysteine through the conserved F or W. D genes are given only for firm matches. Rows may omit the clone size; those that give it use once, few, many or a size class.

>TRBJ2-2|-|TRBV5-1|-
CASSLAGVMGTGELFF
TGCGCCAGCAGCTTGGCGGGAGTGATGGGCACCGGGGAGCTGTTTTTT
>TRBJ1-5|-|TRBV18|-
CASSRADQNQPQHF
TGTGCCAGCTCAAGGGCAGATCAGAATCAGCCCCAGCATTTT
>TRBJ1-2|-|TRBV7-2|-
CASSLGGLTGGYTF
TGTGCCAGCAGCTTAGGCGGACTCACTGGAGGCTACACCTTC
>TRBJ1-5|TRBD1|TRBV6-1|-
CATDRGLLGQPQHF
TGTGCCACCGACAGGGGCCTTCTGGGCCAGCCCCAGCATTTT
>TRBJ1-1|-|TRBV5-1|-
CASSLDARGHNDPRTTEAFF
TGCGCCAGCAGCTTAGACGCGAGGGGACACAACGATCCTCGGACCACTGAAGCTTTCTTT
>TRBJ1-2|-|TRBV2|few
CAGVPYGYTF
TGTGCCGGGGTGCCCTATGGCTACACCTTC
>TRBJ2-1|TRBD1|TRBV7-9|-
CASDYRGKEQFF
TGTGCCAGCGACTACAGGGGGAAGGAGCAGTTCTTC
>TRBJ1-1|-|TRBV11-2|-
CASSLAGVGPRTEAFF
TGTGCCAGCAGCTTAGCAGGGGTAGGGCCGAGAACTGAAGCTTTCTTT
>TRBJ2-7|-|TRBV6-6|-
CASSYEVPYEQYF
TGTGCCAGCAGTTACGAGGTCCCCTACGAGCAGTACTTC
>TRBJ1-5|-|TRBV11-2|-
CASSREGQPQHF
TGTGCCAGCAGCCGAGAGGGTCAGCCCCAGCATTTT
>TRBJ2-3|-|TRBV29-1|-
CSVGSGGTDTQYF
TGCAGCGTTGGTTCAGGGGGGACAGATACGCAGTATTTT
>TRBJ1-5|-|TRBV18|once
CASSPGQVMSNQPQHF
TGTGCCAGCTCACCGGGTCAGGTGATGAGCAATCAGCCCCAGCATTTT
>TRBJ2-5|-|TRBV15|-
CATSRGGQSQETQYF
TGTGCCACCAGCAGGGGAGGACAGTCCCAAGAGACCCAGTACTTC
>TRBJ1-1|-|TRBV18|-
CASSPPPGAMNTEAFF
TGTGCCAGCTCACCACCCCCTGGGGCTATGAACACTGAAGCTTTCTTT
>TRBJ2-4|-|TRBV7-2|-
CASSPRGGVAKNIQYF
TGTGCCAGCAGCCCACGGGGCGGAGTAGCCAAAAACATTCAGTACTTC
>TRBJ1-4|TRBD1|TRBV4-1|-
CASSQVGTGGVNEKLFF
TGCGCCAGCAGCCAAGTAGGGACAGGGGGCGTTAATGAAAAACTGTTTTTT
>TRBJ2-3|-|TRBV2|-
CASSVRGYRTDTQYF
TGTGCCAGCAGTGTCCGGGGGTACCGGACAGATACGCAGTATTTT
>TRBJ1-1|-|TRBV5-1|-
CASSSQGGNTEAFF
TGCGCCAGCAGCTCACAGGGTGGGAACACTGAAGCTTTCTTT
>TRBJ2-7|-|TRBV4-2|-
CASSPKKAGHSYEQYF
TGTGCCAGCAGCCCGAAGAAGGCGGGCCACTCCTACGAGCAGTACTTC
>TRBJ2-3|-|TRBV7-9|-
CASSLGIRGGTDTQYF
TGTGCCAGCAGCTTAGGAATCCGCGGAGGCACAGATACGCAGTATTTT
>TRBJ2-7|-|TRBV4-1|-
CASSRLLGTEAYEQYF
TGCGCCAGCAGCCGCTTGCTCGGGACGGAAGCCTACGAGCAGTACTTC
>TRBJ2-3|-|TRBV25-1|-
CASSVSGPDTQYF
TGTGCCAGCAGTGTGTCAGGGCCAGATACGCAGTATTTT
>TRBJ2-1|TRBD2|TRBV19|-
CASSIGFRGRAIDNEQFF
TGTGCCAGTAGTATAGGATTTCGCGGGAGGGCTATTGACAATGAGCAGTTCTTC
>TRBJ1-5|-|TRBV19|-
CASSTYRERNQPQHF
TGTGCCAGTAGTACCTACAGGGAGCGCAATCAGCCCCAGCATTTT
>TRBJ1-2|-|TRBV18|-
CASSPLGNGYTF
TGTGCCAGCTCACCCTTAGGGAACGGCTACACCTTC
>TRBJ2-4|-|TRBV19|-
CASSIERGNIQYF
TGTGCCAGTAGTATTGAAAGGGGAAACATTCAGTACTTC
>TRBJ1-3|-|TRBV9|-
CASSATPGTSSGNTIYF
TGTGCCAGCAGCGCGACGCCGGGAACGAGCTCTGGAAACACCATATATTTT
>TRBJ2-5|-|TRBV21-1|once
CASSATGGETQYF
TGTGCCAGCAGCGCCACAGGAGGCGAGACCCAGTACTTC
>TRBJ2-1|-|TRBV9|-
CASSVAPPGAGLANEQFF
TGTGCCAGCAGCGTGGCCCCCCCGGGGGCAGGGTTGGCCAATGAGCAGTTCTTC
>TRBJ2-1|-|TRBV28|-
CASGGIYNEQFF
TGTGCCAGCGGCGGGATTTACAATGAGCAGTTCTTC
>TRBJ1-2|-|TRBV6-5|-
CASSYSRDGDYGYTF
TGTGCCAGCAGTTACTCTCGTGACGGTGACTATGGCTACACCTTC
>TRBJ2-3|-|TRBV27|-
CASSFRDDTQYF
TGTGCCAGCAGTTTTAGGGATGATACGCAGTATTTT
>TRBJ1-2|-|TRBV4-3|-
CASSQDFRSLGGYTF
TGCGCCAGCAGCCAAGATTTCAGGAGCCTCGGGGGCTACACCTTC